The clone carrying this TCR beta chain was seen many times. Its antigen remains unknown. This entry comes from a study of glioma-infiltrating T cells. Amplification of TCR alpha and beta CDR3 regions from RNA used iRepertoire nested multiplex PCR. For one-step reverse transcription and amplification, roughly 85-450 ng of tissue mRNA or PBMC total RNA was used. TCRdb re-analysed the multiplex PCR reads in MiXCR, keeping a single row per CDR3 protein. The data hold approximately 120,000 distinct CDR3 sequences, with 20% to 25% observed a single time. Whole-study results and caveats: CDR3 overlap between tissue and blood was very small. Non-neoplastic patients had below-expected tissue-blood divergence, while all gliomas exceeded expectation.

The germline gives CDR1 LNHDA, CDR2 SQIVND (reference sequence). The CDR3 is 12 amino acids. V dropped 6 bases and J dropped 2 bases, with 7 bases sitting between them. The sequenced material came from glioma tissue, nonneoplastic brain tissue, or PBMCs (not recorded which). This chain connects TRBV19 to TRBJ1-1; the D is unclear. The TCR originated in a human donor with low-grade glioma or glioblastoma, undergoing nonglioma brain surgery, or in good health (not recorded which). The CDR3 DNA follows: TGTGCCAGTAGGGCCGGCAACACTGAAGCTTTCTTT. Translated: CASRAGNTEAFF.